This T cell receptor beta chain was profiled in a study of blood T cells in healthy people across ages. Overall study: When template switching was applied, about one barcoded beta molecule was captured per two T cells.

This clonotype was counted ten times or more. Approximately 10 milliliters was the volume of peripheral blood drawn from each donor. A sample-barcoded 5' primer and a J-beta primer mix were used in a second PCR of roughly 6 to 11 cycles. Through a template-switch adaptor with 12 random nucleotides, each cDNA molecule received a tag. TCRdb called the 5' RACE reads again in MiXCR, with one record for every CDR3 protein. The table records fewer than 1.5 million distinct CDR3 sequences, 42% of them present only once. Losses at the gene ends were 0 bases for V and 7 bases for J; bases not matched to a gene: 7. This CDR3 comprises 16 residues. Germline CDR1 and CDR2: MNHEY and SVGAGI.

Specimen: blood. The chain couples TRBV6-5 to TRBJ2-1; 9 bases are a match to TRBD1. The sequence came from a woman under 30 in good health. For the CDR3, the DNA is TGTGCCAGCAGTTACTCGAAAGGGACAGGGTTGAATGAGCAGTTCTTC. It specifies CASSYSKGTGLNEQFF.